This T cell receptor beta chain was documented in a study of blood T cells in healthy people across ages. Points from the study as a whole: While age rose, TCR beta diversity per million T cells dropped in a roughly linear way. Naive T cell percentage and TCR beta diversity correlated strongly. A conclusive naive versus antigen-experienced comparison was prevented by the unsorted PBMCs.

Through a sample-barcoded 5' primer and a J-beta primer mix, a second PCR was run for roughly 7 to 12 cycles. TCRdb fed the 5' RACE reads into MiXCR, producing one record per CDR3 protein. The sample consists of 1.5 million to 2 million distinct CDR3 sequences, about 35% of them appearing once. The CDR3 runs to 16 residues. The germline gives CDR1 SGHRS, CDR2 YFSETQ. Regarding this clonotype: Its target is unknown. A much more abundant neighbour one base away suggests this may be a read error.

Sequenced sample: blood. The chain combines TRBV5-1 with TRBJ2-4, with TRBD2 matching over 9 bases. The J call may be in error: the DNA end matches TRBJ2-7 better. This receptor was obtained from a woman in her twenties or thirties in good health. CDR3 sequence: CASSDLGLANTYEQYF. DNA of the CDR3: TGCGCCAGCAGCGATCTCGGACTAGCGAATACCTACGAGCAGTACTTC.